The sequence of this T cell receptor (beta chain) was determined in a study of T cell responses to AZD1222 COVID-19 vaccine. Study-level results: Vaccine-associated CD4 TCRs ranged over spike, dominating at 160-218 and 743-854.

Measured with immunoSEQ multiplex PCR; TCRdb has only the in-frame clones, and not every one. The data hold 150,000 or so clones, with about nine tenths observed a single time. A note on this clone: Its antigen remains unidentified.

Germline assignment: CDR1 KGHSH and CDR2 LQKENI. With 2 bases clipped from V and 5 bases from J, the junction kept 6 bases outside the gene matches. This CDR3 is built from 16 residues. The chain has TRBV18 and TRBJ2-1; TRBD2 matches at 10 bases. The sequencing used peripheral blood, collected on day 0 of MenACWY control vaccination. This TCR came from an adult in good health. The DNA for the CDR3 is TGTGCCAGCTCACCAAGCGGGGGGGCGTTGGACAATGAGCAGTTCTTC. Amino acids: CASSPSGGALDNEQFF.